This passage covers 14 T cell receptor beta chains from one sample sequenced in a study of T cell repertoires in cytomegalovirus infection. One entry per CDR3 protein, called by TCRdb with MiXCR from the reads. The sample contains around 900,000 distinct CDR3 sequences, roughly 30% of which appear only once. Antigens for these TCRs are unknown. The material sequenced was cultured CD8+ T cells from PBMCs, taken from culture after CMV antigen stimulation. All receptors come from a human donor in good health (CMV status not recorded). Some clones in this sample may be carry-over from other donors' samples.

This clonotype was seen only a few times. V is TRBV6-1 and J is TRBJ1-2; D is unresolved. Per the germline V gene, CDR1 is MNHNS and CDR2 is SASEGT. This CDR3 comprises 15 residues. Trimming left V 1 base short and J 0 bases short, with 9 bases between. The CDR3 nucleotides read TGTGCCAGCAGTGAAGAAGTCAGTCCTAACTATGGCTACACCTTC. Its protein product is CASSEEVSPNYGYTF.

The genes are TRBV27 and TRBJ1-4, with D perhaps TRBD1 (5 bases). Trimming pared 6 bases from V and 8 bases from J, leaving 16 bases between. CDR3 size: 14 residues. Germline CDR1 and CDR2: MNHEY and SMNVEV (reference sequence). CDR3 in amino acids: CASSRGGEGEKLFF. The DNA of the CDR3 is TGTGCCAGCAGCCGTGGGGGGGAGGGGGAAAAACTGTTTTTT. Full variable domain (missing parts from reference TRBV27 and TRBJ1-4): EAQVTQNPRYLITVTGKKLTVTCSQNMNHEYMSWYRQDPGLGLRQIYYSMNVEVTDKGDVPEGYKVSRKEKRNFPLILESPSPNQTSLYFCASSRGGEGEKLFFGSGTQLSVL.

In this sample, this clonotype turned up a few times. The chain employs TRBV6-2 or TRBV6-3 and TRBJ1-1; D perhaps matches TRBD1 (6 bases). V was clipped by 4 bases and J by 3 bases, with 12 bases between them. Germline CDR1 is MNHEY and CDR2 is SVGEGT. The CDR3 sequence is 14 residues long. The CDR3 DNA follows: TGTGCCAGCAGTTTGGACAGCCAGGACACTGAAGCTTTCTTT. Its translation: CASSLDSQDTEAFF.

This rearrangement joins TRBV10-3 to TRBJ2-3, with 7 nucleotides matching TRBD2. The CDR3 is made up of 16 amino acids. Germline V gene lookup returns CDR1 ENHRY and CDR2 SYGVKD. V was clipped by 6 bases and J by 1 base; unmatched bases: 10. The CDR3, as DNA: TGTGCCATCAGAGGGGCTGGGGCGGGAGGCACAGATACGCAGTATTTT. It yields the protein CAIRGAGAGGTDTQYF.

Ten or more counts support this clonotype. This chain links TRBV7-2 with TRBJ2-5; D is unresolved. The V and J ends lost 1 base and 9 bases respectively, with 18 bases between them. The CDR3 has 15 residues. Germline CDR1 is SGHTA and CDR2 is FQGNSA. DNA for the CDR3: TGTGCCAGCAGCTTAGAGAGTAGCCCCGCAATGGCCCAGTACTTC. This gives the protein CASSLESSPAMAQYF.

The V and J genes are TRBV6-1 and TRBJ1-2, with 9 bases that match TRBD1. CDR1 and CDR2 (germline): MNHNS, SASEGT. This CDR3 spans 12 amino acids. The junction had 5 bases not matched to a gene; V was cut back by 11 bases and J by 4 bases. The CDR3 DNA reads as TGTGCCGCCCGGACAGGGGCCTATGGCTACACCTTC. Encoded protein: CAARTGAYGYTF.

This clonotype was seen many times. The chain has TRBV10-3 and TRBJ1-5; D remains unclear. CDR1 and CDR2 from the germline V gene are ENHRY and SYGVKD. This CDR3 is 14 amino acids long. Trimming took 0 bases from V and 4 from J, leaving 7 bases between them. The CDR3 here is CAISESRGNQPQHF. CDR3 in DNA: TGTGCCATCAGTGAGTCGCGGGGAAATCAGCCCCAGCATTTT.

As for this clonotype: This may arise from a read error, as a much more abundant clone is one base away. This sequence joins TRBV27 and TRBJ1-5; D call uncertain. This CDR3 has 14 amino acids. The germline V gene has CDR1 MNHEY and CDR2 SMNVEV (reference sequence). The CDR3 sequence: CASSSGRVHQLQHF. Here the CDR3 DNA reads TGTGCCAGCAGTTCAGGAAGGGTTCATCAGCTCCAGCATTTT.

This clonotype has just a few counts. The genes are TRBV12-5 and TRBJ2-1; perhaps D is TRBD1 or TRBD2 (5 bases each). Trimming left V 2 bases short and J 6 bases short, with 11 bases between. Germline CDR1 reads LGHNT; CDR2 reads FRNRAP. This CDR3 has 14 amino acids. The CDR3 bases are TGTGCTAGTGGTTTGTATACCGGGGCCAATGAGCAGTTCTTC. The encoded protein is CASGLYTGANEQFF.

At least ten counts were recorded for this clonotype. The rearrangement links TRBV7-2 to TRBJ2-2, with 7 bases identical to TRBD1. The CDR3 sequence is 14 residues long. With 7 bases clipped from V and 6 bases from J, the junction kept 8 bases outside the gene matches. The V gene's germline CDR1 is SGHTA and CDR2 FQGNSA. As DNA, the CDR3 is TGTGCCAGCAACGACGAGGGGGCGGCCGGGGAGCTGTTTTTT. Protein product: CASNDEGAAGELFF.

The chain joins TRBV12-3 or TRBV12-4 to TRBJ2-2; 11 bases agree with TRBD2. J gave up 6 bases and V 1 base, and 19 bases lay outside the gene matches. The CDR3 runs 21 residues. The CDR3 spells CASSLVAGGLISPMRPGELFF. The CDR3 DNA reads TGTGCCAGCAGTTTAGTAGCGGGGGGGCTTATATCCCCAATGCGGCCCGGGGAGCTGTTTTTT.

The J gene is TRBJ2-7, the V gene TRBV3-1, with TRBD2 matching 8 bases. With 1 base clipped from V and 4 bases from J, the junction kept 12 bases outside the gene matches. Germline V gene data show CDR1 as LGHDT and CDR2 as YNNKEL (reference sequence). This CDR3 is built from 17 residues. The CDR3 sequence is CASSQVLLREGSYEQYF. CDR3 DNA: TGTGCCAGCAGCCAAGTCCTGCTTCGGGAGGGATCGTACGAGCAGTACTTC.

The chain joins TRBV14 to TRBJ2-6, with D tentatively TRBD2 (5 bases). Germline V gives CDR1 SGHDN, CDR2 FVKESK. The CDR3 has 15 residues. V lost 4 bases and J lost 2, with 9 bases in between. Written as DNA, the CDR3 is TGTGCCAGCAGCCTATGGGGAGCTGGGGCCAACGTCCTGACTTTC. It specifies CASSLWGAGANVLTF. The full variable domain, its missing parts supplied by reference TRBV14 and TRBJ2-6, is EAGVTQFPSHSVIEKGQTVTLRCDPISGHDNLYWYRRVMGKEIKFLLHFVKESKQDESGMPNNRFLAERTGGTYSTLKVQPAELEDSGVYFCASSLWGAGANVLTFGAGSRLTVL.

The rearrangement uses TRBV15 and TRBJ2-3, with 11 bases that match TRBD2. The CDR3 has 17 residues. V trimming: 1 base; J trimming: 2 bases; junction bases outside the gene matches: 5. In germline, CDR1 is LNHNV, CDR2 YYDKDF (reference sequence). The CDR3: CATSRATSGGPTDTQYF. As DNA, the CDR3 is TGTGCCACCAGCAGAGCTACTAGCGGGGGCCCCACAGATACGCAGTATTTT.